Listed here is a single T cell receptor beta chain. Its antigen is as yet unknown. These data come from a study of identical twins. Overall study findings and caveats: Weaker excess twin sharing was seen among beta out-of-frame sequences.

The germline V and J ends were trimmed by 4 bases and 1 base, with 9 bases remaining between them. CDR1 SNHLY and CDR2 FYNNEI come from the germline V gene. CDR3 length equals 14 residues. Each CDR3 protein is one row after TCRdb ran MiXCR on the 5' RACE reads. The sample records about 720,000 distinct CDR3 sequences, 8.5% to 9.5% being singletons. This same sample was also taken into another study, of yellow fever vaccine responses in identical twins.

The J gene is TRBJ2-3, the V gene TRBV2, with D perhaps assigned TRBD1 or TRBD2 (5 bases each). Specimen: PBMCs. This TCR came from a woman between 18 and 29 years old in good health. The CDR3 sequence: CASSVGRGTDTQYF. CDR3 DNA sequence: TGTGCCAGCAGTGTGGGGCGGGGCACAGATACGCAGTATTTT.